Listed below are T cell receptor beta chains from one sample, sequenced in a study of a mutant IDH1 vaccine in newly diagnosed glioma. Some clones are missing from TCRdb's copy, which holds only in-frame ones; the method was immunoSEQ multiplex PCR. The data contain roughly 44,000 clones, 65% to 90% of them singletons. These receptors are not linked to any known antigen. Sequencing was performed on PBMCs, taken from a glioma patient whose treatment included an IDH1 peptide vaccine. These receptors all come from a woman between 40 and 55 years old with glioma. Some clones in this sample may be carry-over from other donors' samples. CDR3s include the opening cysteine and the closing phenylalanine or tryptophan.

v_call: TRBV20-1; j_call: TRBJ1-1; cdr3_aa: CSAREAQGAFF
v_call: TRBV9; j_call: TRBJ1-5; cdr3_aa: CASSAQGNQPQHF
v_call: TRBV11-3; j_call: TRBJ2-7; cdr3_aa: CASSSDGYEQYF
v_call: TRBV5-4; j_call: TRBJ2-5; cdr3_aa: CASSSRDRGPETQYF
v_call: TRBV2; j_call: TRBJ1-3; cdr3_aa: CASSVYRNTIYF
v_call: TRBV7-8; j_call: TRBJ2-2; cdr3_aa: CASSFLWASGELFF
v_call: TRBV5-1; j_call: TRBJ2-1; cdr3_aa: CASSAIAGTGPDEQFF
v_call: TRBV10-3; j_call: TRBJ2-5; cdr3_aa: CAISESTGAETQYF
v_call: TRBV4-3; j_call: TRBJ2-1; cdr3_aa: CASSPGQGGANEQFF
v_call: TRBV6-1; j_call: TRBJ2-5; cdr3_aa: CASTHMDTYQETQYF
v_call: TRBV4-3; j_call: TRBJ1-5; cdr3_aa: CASSQDSYSNQPQHF
v_call: TRBV4-3; j_call: TRBJ2-5; cdr3_aa: CASSQGLLEGGETQYF
v_call: TRBV9; j_call: TRBJ2-2; cdr3_aa: CASSVVARGTGELFF
v_call: TRBV19; j_call: TRBJ1-6; cdr3_aa: CASRWEGQGQPPNSPLHF
v_call: TRBV7-2; j_call: TRBJ2-1; cdr3_aa: CASSGLAGRNEQFF
v_call: TRBV9; j_call: TRBJ2-3; cdr3_aa: CASSVGAGTDTQYF
v_call: TRBV18; j_call: TRBJ2-7; cdr3_aa: CASSPASTPNYEQYF
v_call: TRBV9; j_call: TRBJ2-1; cdr3_aa: CASGEGAPGEQFF
v_call: TRBV7-9; j_call: TRBJ1-1; cdr3_aa: CASSPDREGAFF
v_call: TRBV27; j_call: TRBJ2-2; cdr3_aa: CASSPGRVTNTGELFF
v_call: TRBV9; j_call: TRBJ2-1; cdr3_aa: CASSVAKLGSEQFF
v_call: TRBV6-1; j_call: TRBJ1-1; cdr3_aa: CASSEVSDTEAFF
v_call: TRBV5-6; j_call: TRBJ2-3; cdr3_aa: CATSSSGGVWDTQYF
v_call: TRBV2; j_call: TRBJ1-4; cdr3_aa: CASREGRGELFF
v_call: TRBV2; j_call: TRBJ2-7; cdr3_aa: CASSEGQKLEQYF
v_call: TRBV5-5; j_call: TRBJ1-6; cdr3_aa: CASSSFGGKNSPLHF
v_call: TRBV6-1; j_call: TRBJ1-5; cdr3_aa: CASTPMGGNQPQHF